The 3 T cell receptor beta chains given below trace back to one sample, sequenced in a study of blood T cell repertoires in COVID-19. The assay was immunoSEQ multiplex PCR, and TCRdb's table has in-frame clones only and misses some. The table has approximately 150,000 clones, around 80% seen once; the top ten hold approximately 18%. Material for sequencing was peripheral blood. The receptors shown here come from a woman aged 80 or older with acute or convalescent COVID-19.

The chain has TRBV10-2 and TRBJ2-5; 11 bases are shared with TRBD1. The V segment lost 6 bases and the J segment 2 bases; nucleotides outside the gene matches: 11. Germline V CDR1 and CDR2: WSHSY, SAAADI. CDR3 length equals 17 residues. For the CDR3, the DNA is TGCGCCAGCAGGGCCGGGGTCCGGGACAGGGGGCAAGAGACCCAGTACTTC. Translating gives CASRAGVRDRGQETQYF.

This sequence joins TRBV15 and TRBJ1-1, with D perhaps matching TRBD1 (6 bases). CDR3 length: 14 amino acids. V was shortened by 3 bases and J by 0 bases, with 8 bases between the two germline ends. The germline CDR1 and CDR2 sequences are LNHNV and YYDKDF (reference sequence). The CDR3 spells CATSRDSMNTEAFF. CDR3 nucleotides: TGTGCCACCAGCAGGGACAGCATGAACACTGAAGCTTTCTTT.

The chain links TRBV7-2 to TRBJ1-4, with D possibly TRBD1 on 6 matching bases. Germline CDR1 and CDR2: SGHTA and FQGNSA. There are 15 residues in the CDR3. V lost 1 base and J lost 7, with 13 bases in between. The CDR3, as DNA: TGTGCCAGCAGCTTAGAGCGGGGGCGAAGTGAAAAACTGTTTTTT. Protein: CASSLERGRSEKLFF.